This T cell receptor (beta chain) originates from a study of Graves' ophthalmopathy and Graves' hyperthyroidism. Study-wide results and caveats: Blood samples also showed most expanded thyroid clonotypes exceeding 0.001 frequency.

Using RNA transcripts, the TCR beta CDR3 regions were amplified. The first-round RT-PCR employed HTBI primers together with the Qiagen OneStep RT-PCR kit. A multiplex PCR was then performed as the second round. Using its own MiXCR run on the multiplex PCR reads, TCRdb lists one record per CDR3 protein. In the table there are about 150,000 distinct CDR3 sequences, 37% of which are singletons. Orbital computed tomography, thyroid ultrasound, TRAb, serum thyroxine and clinical symptoms formed the basis of diagnosis. Points on this clonotype: Its antigen is not known.

V gave up 4 bases and J gave up 5 bases, with 14 bases separating them. The germline V gene encodes CDR1 DFQATT and CDR2 SNEGSKA (reference sequence). The CDR3 is made up of 13 amino acids. The origin of this receptor is a woman aged 40 to 50 with Graves' ophthalmopathy. The sequenced sample consisted of peripheral blood. This chain uses TRBV20-1 with TRBJ2-5; D unresolved. This CDR3 is CSATPSGRETQYF. The CDR3, as DNA: TGCAGTGCTACCCCCTCGGGTAGGGAGACCCAGTACTTC.